These 7 T cell receptor beta chains were all obtained from the same sample, sequenced in a study of cytomegalovirus exposure and HLA in healthy donors. The PCR used 60 Vbeta and 13 Jbeta primers. Repertoires were generated with immunoSEQ multiplex PCR, while TCRdb's copy carries only in-frame clones and drops some. The table lists over 150,000 clones, approximately 84% of them singletons. Sequenced: PBMCs. These TCRs come from a girl between 10 and 17 years old in good health and CMV-seropositive.

The CDR3 coding sequence is TGTGCCAGCAGTGAACAGGGGCAGGGCGGGGGCTACACCTTC. Translated: CASSEQGQGGGYTF. The chain carries TRBV2 and TRBJ1-2, with a possible D match to TRBD1 (6 bases). This CDR3 is 14 amino acids long. V gave up 2 bases and J gave up 8 bases, with 15 bases separating them. Germline lookup yields CDR1 SNHLY and CDR2 FYNNEI.

The V and J genes are TRBV15 and TRBJ2-7; D remains ambiguous. The CDR3 runs 15 residues. V lost 0 bases, J lost 3 bases, and 12 bases lay in between. CDR1 is LNHNV and CDR2 is YYDKDF in the germline V gene (reference sequence). CDR3 sequence: CATSRDHPRYYEQYF. The CDR3 DNA reads as TGTGCCACCAGCAGAGATCACCCGCGATACTACGAGCAGTACTTC.

The chain links TRBV5-4 to TRBJ2-7; 7 nucleotides line up with TRBD2. The CDR3 consists of 15 residues. Germline CDR1 and CDR2: SGHNT and YYREEE (reference sequence). V trimming: 1 base; J trimming: 4 bases; junction bases outside the gene matches: 8. CDR3 DNA: TGTGCCAGCAGCTTGCTGGCGGGGGAGCCTTACGAGCAGTACTTC. Its protein is CASSLLAGEPYEQYF.

V usage is TRBV2 and J usage is TRBJ1-1; TRBD1 aligns across 7 bases. V lost 3 bases to trimming and J lost 4 bases; unmatched junction nucleotides: 8. Germline-derived CDR1 and CDR2 are SNHLY and FYNNEI. The length of the CDR3 is 15 residues. CDR3: CASSDGGQLPTEAFF. In DNA form, the CDR3 reads TGTGCCAGCAGTGACGGGGGACAGCTTCCCACTGAAGCTTTCTTT.

The chain has TRBV6-5 and TRBJ1-2; no definite D call. The CDR3 has 14 amino acids. Trimming removed 2 bases at V and 4 bases at J, with 11 bases between. CDR1 and CDR2 (germline): MNHEY, SVGAGI. CDR3 nucleotide sequence: TGTGCCAGCAGTTACGACGGGGAAGCCTATGGCTACACCTTC. Translation gives CASSYDGEAYGYTF.

The chain is built from TRBV2 and TRBJ1-3, with 8 bases matching TRBD1. Germline CDR1 and CDR2: SNHLY and FYNNEI. CDR3 length: 16 residues. With V trimmed by 6 bases and J by 1 base, 8 bases remained unmatched. CDR3 sequence (DNA): TGTGCCAGCAGCTCGTACAGGGGGAATTCTGGAAACACCATATATTTT. Its protein product is CASSSYRGNSGNTIYF. Variable domain in full (rest from reference TRBV2 and TRBJ1-3): EPEVTQTPSHQVTQMGQEVILRCVPISNHLYFYWYRQILGQKVEFLVSFYNNEISEKSEIFDDQFSVERPDGSNFTLKIRSTKLEDSAMYFCASSSYRGNSGNTIYFGEGSWLTVV.

V and J are TRBV29-1 and TRBJ1-2; the match to TRBD1 covers 10 bases. CDR1 and CDR2 (germline): SQVTM, ANQGSEA. After removal of 5 bases from V and 4 bases from J, the junction contained 16 bases not matched to a gene. This CDR3 is 17 amino acids long. CDR3 residues: CSVTDRGRPPSFYGYTF. In DNA, the CDR3 is TGCAGCGTTACCGACAGGGGGCGACCCCCTTCTTTCTATGGCTACACCTTC.